This section outlines one TCR beta chain sequence together with its context. Its antigen is not identified. V dropped 3 bases and J dropped 0; count of bases not matched to a gene: 9. Germline loops: CDR1 SGDLS, CDR2 YYNGEE. The length of the CDR3 is 17 residues. PCR employed 60 Vbeta and 13 Jbeta primers. Some clones are missing from TCRdb's copy, which holds only in-frame ones; the method was immunoSEQ multiplex PCR. The sample contains approximately 150,000 clones, roughly 80% of which appear only once. The data originate from a study of cytomegalovirus exposure and HLA in healthy donors. General observations from the study: CMV serostatus alone was available as immune exposure information. Judged likely to be a sequencing artifact was a cluster of highly shared sequence variants. Researchers reported in a later analysis that a missense DCLRE1C variant was tied to TCR beta V- and J-gene trimming.

The TCR was taken from a human donor in good health. The sample taken for sequencing was PBMCs. V gene TRBV9 combines with J gene TRBJ1-3, with TRBD1 matching over 7 bases. The CDR3 nucleotides are TGTGCCAGCAGCGGGGGCGGGACAGCAAACTCTGGAAACACCATATATTTT. Its translation is CASSGGGTANSGNTIYF. The full variable domain, in which reference TRBV9 and TRBJ1-3 provide the parts outside the CDR3, is DSGVTQTPKHLITATGQRVTLRCSPRSGDLSVYWYQQSLDQGLQFLIQYYNGEERAKGNILERFSAQQFPDLHSELNLSSLELGDSALYFCASSGGGTANSGNTIYFGEGSWLTVV.